Sequencing of this T cell receptor beta chain was carried out in a study of cytomegalovirus exposure and HLA in healthy donors. Study outcomes and limitations: In a later analysis, HLA-associated TCR beta chains were more clonally expanded than equally common others.

The PCR employed 60 Vbeta primers together with 13 Jbeta primers. In the source study's methods: The count from a later analysis was 79 million or so unique TCR beta chains, roughly 11 million of them shared. TCRdb's table, derived via immunoSEQ multiplex PCR, lists solely in-frame clones and lacks some. Clone size and V and J calls were adopted from that table, with D and trimming inferred from the DNA. Recorded for this sample: some 200,000 clones. Of note for this clone: What it binds is not known.

CDR1 SGHDN and CDR2 FVKESK come from the germline V gene. The CDR3 length is 15 residues. V shed 1 base and J 3 bases; nucleotides not matched to a gene: 6. The V call is TRBV14, the J call TRBJ2-7; 7 nucleotides match TRBD1. The sample comprised PBMCs. This receptor was taken from a woman between 18 and 30 years old in good health and CMV-seropositive. The CDR3 nucleotides are TGTGCCAGCAGCCAAGGTCCGGGACAGTACTACGAGCAGTACTTC. This translates into CASSQGPGQYYEQYF.